This T cell receptor beta chain was retrieved from a study of early T cells in non-severe SARS-CoV-2 infection. About the study: Bulk RNA from unsorted whole blood was sequenced; chains were unpaired. Study observations and caveats: The matching step, a VDJdb search, favored anti-spike CD8 responses and missed private and CD4 specificities.

Unique molecular identifier tags were affixed to discrete cDNA molecules. TCRdb processed the 5' RACE reads anew with MiXCR; each CDR3 protein has one entry. In the table there are about 22,000 distinct CDR3 sequences, around 3.3% of which are singletons. Germline values: CDR1 SEHNR, CDR2 FQNEAQ (reference sequence). Trimming removed 2 bases at V and 9 bases at J, with 10 bases between. This CDR3 spans 12 amino acids. Many counts were recorded for this clonotype. Its antigen is as yet unknown. The TCR was taken from an adult who was a healthcare worker with PCR-confirmed SARS-CoV-2 infection or an uninfected control (not recorded which). The chain links TRBV7-9 to TRBJ1-1; D is possibly TRBD1 (5 bases). Sample: whole blood. Written as DNA, the CDR3 is TGTGCCAGCAGCTTAACCAGGGATCAAGCTTTCTTT. Its protein product is CASSLTRDQAFF.